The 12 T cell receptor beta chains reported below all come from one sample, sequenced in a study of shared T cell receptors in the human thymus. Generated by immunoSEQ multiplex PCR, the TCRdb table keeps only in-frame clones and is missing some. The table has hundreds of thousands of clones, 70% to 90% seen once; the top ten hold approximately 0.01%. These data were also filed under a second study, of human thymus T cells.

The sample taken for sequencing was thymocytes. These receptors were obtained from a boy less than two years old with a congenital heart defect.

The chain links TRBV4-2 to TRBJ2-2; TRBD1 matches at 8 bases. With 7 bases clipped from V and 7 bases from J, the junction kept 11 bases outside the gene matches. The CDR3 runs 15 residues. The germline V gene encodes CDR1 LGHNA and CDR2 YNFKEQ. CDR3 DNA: TGTGCCAGCACTCTCAGGACAGGGAGAGACGGGGAGCTGTTTTTT. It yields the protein CASTLRTGRDGELFF.

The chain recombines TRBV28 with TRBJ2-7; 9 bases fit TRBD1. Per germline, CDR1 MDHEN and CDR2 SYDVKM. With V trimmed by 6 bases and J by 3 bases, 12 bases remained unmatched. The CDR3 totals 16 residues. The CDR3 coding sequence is TGTGCCAGCAGACCTTATACAGGGGGCAATCACTACGAGCAGTACTTC. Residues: CASRPYTGGNHYEQYF.

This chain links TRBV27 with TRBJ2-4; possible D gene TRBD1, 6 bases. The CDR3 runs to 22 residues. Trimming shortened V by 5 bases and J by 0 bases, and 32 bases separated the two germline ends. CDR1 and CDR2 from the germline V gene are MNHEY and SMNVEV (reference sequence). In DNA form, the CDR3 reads TGTGCCAGCAGTCTCAGGCCCGACCAGGGGTTGCGGGCTCATCTAGCCAAAAACATTCAGTACTTC. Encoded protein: CASSLRPDQGLRAHLAKNIQYF.

The CDR3 DNA sequence: TGTGCCAGCAGCCAAGATCTGGCGGGAGGGCCCCAGTTCTTC. It yields the protein CASSQDLAGGPQFF. The genes are TRBV4-2 and TRBJ2-1; 9 bases line up with TRBD2. The CDR3 runs 14 residues. After removal of 0 bases from V and 13 bases from J, the junction contained 7 bases not matched to a gene. From germline, CDR1 is LGHNA and CDR2 YNFKEQ.

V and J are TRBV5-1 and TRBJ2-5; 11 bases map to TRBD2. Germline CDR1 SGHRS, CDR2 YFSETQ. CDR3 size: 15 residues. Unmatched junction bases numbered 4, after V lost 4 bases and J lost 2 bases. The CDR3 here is CASSRRLAGQETQYF. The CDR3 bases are TGCGCCAGCAGCCGCCGACTAGCGGGGCAAGAGACCCAGTACTTC. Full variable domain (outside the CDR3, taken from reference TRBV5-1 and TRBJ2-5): KAGVTQTPRYLIKTRGQQVTLSCSPISGHRSVSWYQQTPGQGLQFLFEYFSETQRNKGNFPGRFSGRQFSNSRSEMNVSTLELGDSALYLCASSRRLAGQETQYFGPGTRLLVL.

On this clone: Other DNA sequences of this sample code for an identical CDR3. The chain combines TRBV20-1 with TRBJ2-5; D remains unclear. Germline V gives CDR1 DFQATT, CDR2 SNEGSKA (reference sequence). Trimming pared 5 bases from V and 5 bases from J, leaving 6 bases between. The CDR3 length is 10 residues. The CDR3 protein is CSAPSETQYF. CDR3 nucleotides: TGCAGTGCTCCCTCGGAGACCCAGTACTTC.

The CDR3 DNA sequence: TGTGCCAGCAGCCCTGGCAGGGGGCGCCCTAACTATGGCTACACCTTC. Translation gives CASSPGRGRPNYGYTF. V gene TRBV9 combines with J gene TRBJ1-2; 8 bases are shared with TRBD1. V was pared by 4 bases and J by 0 bases, with 8 bases of the junction left unmatched. This CDR3 spans 16 amino acids. CDR1 SGDLS and CDR2 YYNGEE come from the germline V gene. The full variable domain, rest sourced from reference TRBV9 and TRBJ1-2, is DSGVTQTPKHLITATGQRVTLRCSPRSGDLSVYWYQQSLDQGLQFLIQYYNGEERAKGNILERFSAQQFPDLHSELNLSSLELGDSALYFCASSPGRGRPNYGYTFGSGTRLTVV.

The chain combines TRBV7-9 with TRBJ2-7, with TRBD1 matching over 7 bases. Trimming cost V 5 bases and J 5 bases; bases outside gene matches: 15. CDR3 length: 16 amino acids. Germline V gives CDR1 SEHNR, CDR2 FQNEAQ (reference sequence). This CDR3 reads CASSPAPDRQVDEQYF. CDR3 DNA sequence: TGTGCCAGCAGCCCTGCACCGGACAGGCAGGTGGACGAGCAGTACTTC.

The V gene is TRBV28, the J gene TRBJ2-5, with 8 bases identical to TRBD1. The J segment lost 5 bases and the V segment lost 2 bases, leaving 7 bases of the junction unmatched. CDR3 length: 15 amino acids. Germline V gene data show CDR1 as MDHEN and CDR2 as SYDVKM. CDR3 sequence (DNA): TGTGCCAGCAGTTTAGGGGGACAGGTGATTGAGACCCAGTACTTC. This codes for CASSLGGQVIETQYF.

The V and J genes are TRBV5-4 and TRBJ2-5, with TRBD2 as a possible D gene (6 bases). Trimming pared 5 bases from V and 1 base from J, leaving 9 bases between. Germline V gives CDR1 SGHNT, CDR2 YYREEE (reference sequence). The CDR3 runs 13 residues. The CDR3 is CASRGGAQETQYF. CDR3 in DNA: TGTGCCAGCAGAGGAGGGGCCCAAGAGACCCAGTACTTC.

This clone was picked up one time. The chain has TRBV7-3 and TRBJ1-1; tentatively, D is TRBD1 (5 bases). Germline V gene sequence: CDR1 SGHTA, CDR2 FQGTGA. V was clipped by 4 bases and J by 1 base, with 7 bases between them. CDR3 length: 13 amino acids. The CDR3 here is CASSYGQNTEAFF. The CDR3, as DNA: TGTGCCAGCAGCTACGGACAGAACACTGAAGCTTTCTTT.

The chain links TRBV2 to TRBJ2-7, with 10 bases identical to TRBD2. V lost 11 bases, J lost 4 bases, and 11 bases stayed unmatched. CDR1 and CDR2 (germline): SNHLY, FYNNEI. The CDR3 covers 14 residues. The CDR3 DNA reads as TGTGCCGGGCTAGACCCTAGCGGGAGTTACGAGCAGTACTTC. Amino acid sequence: CAGLDPSGSYEQYF.